Detailed here is one TCR beta chain. No cognate antigen has been identified for it. No clone much larger than this one lies a single base away; base qualities are absent. The trial excluded patients who had a history of autoimmune disease or were on systemic immunosuppression. In every dose cohort, peripheral blood was drawn for TCR sequencing at baseline, cycle 4 day 1, and cycle 7 day 1. The samples were drawn from a first-in-human, open-label, multicenter phase I dose-escalation trial of ivuxolimab. The trial enrolled adults with locally advanced or metastatic head and neck squamous cell, hepatocellular, melanoma or renal cell carcinoma. CD4+ and CD8+ T cells were sorted separately from peripheral blood before TCR sequencing. To sequence the TCRbeta CDR3 region, genomic DNA was isolated from the sorted cells. TCRbeta CDR3 regions were sequenced using the immunoSEQ Assay. Not all clones reach the TCRdb copy of this immuneACCESS table, which keeps in-frame sequences only. Checked studies attribute under half of the gap to unresolved V genes and leave the rest unexplained. Counted in this sample were 65,000 to 80,000 clones; about four fifths of them appeared once. The ten largest account for around 6.7% of the sample.

These data are taken from a study of OX40 agonist ivuxolimab in advanced cancers. Broadly, across the study: Ivuxolimab was an agonistic, fully human IgG2 monoclonal antibody directed against OX40 (CD134), a costimulatory receptor. Prior anti-PD-1, anti-PD-L1 or anti-CTLA-4 therapy was permitted, and checkpoint inhibitors had been received by less than 45% of dose-escalation patients. The paper reports the monotherapy dose-escalation portion (N of about 50 patients) of the phase I ivuxolimab trial. A male proportion of almost 85% and a mean age of 60 years, ranging from about 20 to 80, were recorded for the dose-escalation cohort. The point of sequencing TCRbeta in the periphery was to test whether ivuxolimab changed TCR sequence diversity and drove clonal T-cell expansion. Of the roughly 53 patients in dose escalation, some 20 had hepatocellular carcinoma, roughly 15 had melanoma, 9 had renal cell carcinoma and 9 had head and neck cancer. Partial responses occurred in three dose-escalation patients, of whom one had hepatocellular carcinoma and two had cutaneous melanoma. Intravenous ivuxolimab was administered to patients every 2 weeks at six dose levels: 0.01, 0.1, 0.3, 1.5, 3 and 10 mg/kg. The paper as a whole reports these results and caveats: Which antigens the clonally expanded peripheral T cells were specific for was not determined. Partial responders in the 0.1-3.0 mg/kg groups had among the lowest normalized peripheral clonal expansion, especially among CD8+ T cells. After ivuxolimab, CD8+ T cells had more expanded clones than CD4+ T cells on average. At doses from 0.1 to 3.0 mg/kg, clonal expansion was seen in both CD4+ and CD8+ blood T cells between baseline and week 6. Low levels of normalized T-cell clonal expansion were also seen in some patients who did not respond.

The material sequenced was CD4+ or CD8+ T cells sorted from blood, taken in a trial of the OX40 agonist ivuxolimab. The source is an adult with an advanced solid tumor such as melanoma, head and neck, liver or kidney cancer.

The base sequence is TGTGCCAGCAGCGTAAGTTCGACCGGGGCCAACGTCCTGACTTTC. Translated, it gives CASSVSSTGANVLTF. The sequence joins TRBV9 to TRBJ2-6, with no confident D gene call. V gives up 1 base and J gives up 4 bases, and the segment between their germline ends measures 9 bases. Sequences SGDLS (CDR1) and YYNGEE (CDR2) are obtained from the germline V gene. Spanning cysteine to phenylalanine, the CDR3 consists of 15 amino acids. The only DNA kept is the CDR3, 45 bases in frame from the first base.